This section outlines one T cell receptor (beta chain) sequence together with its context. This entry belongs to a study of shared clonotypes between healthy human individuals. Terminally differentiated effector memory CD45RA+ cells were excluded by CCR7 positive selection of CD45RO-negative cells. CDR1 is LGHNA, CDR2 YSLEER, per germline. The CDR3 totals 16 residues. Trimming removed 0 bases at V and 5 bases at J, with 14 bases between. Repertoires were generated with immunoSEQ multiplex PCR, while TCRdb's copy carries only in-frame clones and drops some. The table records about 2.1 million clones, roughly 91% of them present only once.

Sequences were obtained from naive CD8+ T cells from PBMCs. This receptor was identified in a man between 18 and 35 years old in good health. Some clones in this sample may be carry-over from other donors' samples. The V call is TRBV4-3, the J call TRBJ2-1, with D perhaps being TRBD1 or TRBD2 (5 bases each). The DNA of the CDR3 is TGCGCCAGCAGCCAAGATCCCCCCTCGGGGCACAATGAGCAGTTCTTC. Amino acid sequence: CASSQDPPSGHNEQFF.